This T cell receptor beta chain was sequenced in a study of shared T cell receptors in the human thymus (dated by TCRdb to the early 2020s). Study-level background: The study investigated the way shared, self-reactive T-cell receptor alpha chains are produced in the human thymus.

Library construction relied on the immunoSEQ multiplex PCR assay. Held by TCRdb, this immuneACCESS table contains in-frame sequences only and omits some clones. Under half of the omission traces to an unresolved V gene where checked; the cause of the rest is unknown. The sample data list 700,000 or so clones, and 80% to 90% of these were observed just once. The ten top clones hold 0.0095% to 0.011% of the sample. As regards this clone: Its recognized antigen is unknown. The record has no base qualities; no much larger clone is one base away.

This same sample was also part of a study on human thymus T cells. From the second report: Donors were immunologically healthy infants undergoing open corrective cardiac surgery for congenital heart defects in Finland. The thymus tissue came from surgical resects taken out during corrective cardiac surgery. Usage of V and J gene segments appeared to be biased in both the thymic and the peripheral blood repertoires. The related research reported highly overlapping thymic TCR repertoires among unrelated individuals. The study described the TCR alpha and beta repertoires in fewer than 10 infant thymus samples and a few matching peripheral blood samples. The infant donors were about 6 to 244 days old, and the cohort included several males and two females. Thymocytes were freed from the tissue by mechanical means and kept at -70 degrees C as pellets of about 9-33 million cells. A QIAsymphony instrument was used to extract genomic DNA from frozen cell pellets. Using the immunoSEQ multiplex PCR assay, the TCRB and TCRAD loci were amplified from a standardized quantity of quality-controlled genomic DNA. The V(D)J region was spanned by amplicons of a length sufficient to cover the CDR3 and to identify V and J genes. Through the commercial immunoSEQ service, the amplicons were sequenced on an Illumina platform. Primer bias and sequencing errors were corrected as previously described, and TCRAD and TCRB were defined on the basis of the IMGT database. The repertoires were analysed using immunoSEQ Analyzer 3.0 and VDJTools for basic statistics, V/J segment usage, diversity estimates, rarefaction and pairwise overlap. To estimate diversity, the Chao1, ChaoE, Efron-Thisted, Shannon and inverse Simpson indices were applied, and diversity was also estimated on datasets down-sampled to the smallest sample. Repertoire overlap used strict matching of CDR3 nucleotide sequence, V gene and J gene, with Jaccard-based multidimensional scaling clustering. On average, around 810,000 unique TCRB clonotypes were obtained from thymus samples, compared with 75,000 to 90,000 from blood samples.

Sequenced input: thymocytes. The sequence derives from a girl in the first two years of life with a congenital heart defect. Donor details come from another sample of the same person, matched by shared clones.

The CDR3 region reads CASSHPNTTGGFRGYTF. The DNA is as follows: TGCGCCAGCAGCCACCCAAATACGACAGGGGGGTTTCGAGGCTACACCTTC. The sequence links TRBV4-3 to TRBJ1-2, with 9 junctional bases fitting TRBD1. V is cut back by 3 bases and J by 8 bases, with 16 bases in the junction unmatched. Taken from cysteine to phenylalanine, the CDR3 has 17 residues. Just CDR3 DNA is preserved here, 51 bases in frame from base 1. The germline V gene sets CDR1 to LGHNA and CDR2 to YSLEER.